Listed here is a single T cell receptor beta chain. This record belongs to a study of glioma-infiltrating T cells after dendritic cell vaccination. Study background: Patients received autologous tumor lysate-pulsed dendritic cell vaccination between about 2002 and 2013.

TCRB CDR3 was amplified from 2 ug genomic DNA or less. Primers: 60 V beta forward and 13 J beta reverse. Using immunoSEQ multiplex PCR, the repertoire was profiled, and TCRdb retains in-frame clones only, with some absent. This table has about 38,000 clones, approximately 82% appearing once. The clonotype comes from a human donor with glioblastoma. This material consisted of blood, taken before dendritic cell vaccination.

The CDR3 DNA reads TGCGCCAGCAGCTCCCTCCCAGGGGCAGGGGAGACCCAGTACTTC. This gives the protein CASSSLPGAGETQYF. The chain uses TRBV5-1 and TRBJ2-5; a weak D match, TRBD1 (6 bases). The CDR3 is made up of 15 amino acids. V gave up 3 bases and J gave up 5 bases, with 17 bases separating them. Germline V gene lookup returns CDR1 SGHRS and CDR2 YFSETQ.